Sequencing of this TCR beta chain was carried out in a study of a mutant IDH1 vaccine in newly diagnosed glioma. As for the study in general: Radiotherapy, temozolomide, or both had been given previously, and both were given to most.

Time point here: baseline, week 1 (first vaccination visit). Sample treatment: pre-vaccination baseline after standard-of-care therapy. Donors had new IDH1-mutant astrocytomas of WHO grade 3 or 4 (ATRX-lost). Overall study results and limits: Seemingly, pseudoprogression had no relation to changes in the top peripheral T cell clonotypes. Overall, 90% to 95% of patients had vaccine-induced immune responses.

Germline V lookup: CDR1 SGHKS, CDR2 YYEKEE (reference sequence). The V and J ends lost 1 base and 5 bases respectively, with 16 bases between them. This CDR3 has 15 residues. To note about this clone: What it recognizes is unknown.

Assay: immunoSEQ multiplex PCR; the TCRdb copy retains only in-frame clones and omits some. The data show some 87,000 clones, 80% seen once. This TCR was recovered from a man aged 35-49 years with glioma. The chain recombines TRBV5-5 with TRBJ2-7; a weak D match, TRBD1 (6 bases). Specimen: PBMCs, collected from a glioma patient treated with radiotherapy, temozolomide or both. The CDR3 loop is CASSLKAGQWDEQYF. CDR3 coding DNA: TGTGCCAGCAGCTTGAAGGCCGGACAGTGGGACGAGCAGTACTTC.